Shown below are 23 T cell receptor beta chains from a single sample sequenced in a study of T-cell reconstitution after alpha-beta-depleted transplantation in children. This sample's TCRbeta library carried unique molecular identifier barcodes. TCRdb re-analysed the PCR reads in MiXCR, keeping a single row per CDR3 protein. The sample shows about 160,000 distinct CDR3 sequences, roughly 11% of them seen only once. The specimen comprised PBMCs, sampled before TCRalphabeta/CD19-depleted stem cell transplant. These receptors all stem from a boy aged 2 to 9 with acute myeloid leukemia, due to receive a stem cell transplant.

This clonotype has a count of ten or more. The V call is TRBV12-3 or TRBV12-4, the J call TRBJ2-3; D is uncertain. V was pared by 3 bases and J by 4 bases, with 14 bases between. This CDR3 is 15 amino acids long. The CDR3 region has the DNA TGTGCCAGCAGTTTCTCGACACTCGGAGCAGATACGCAGTATTTT. The encoded protein is CASSFSTLGADTQYF.

This clonotype has ten or more counts. V is TRBV2 and J is TRBJ2-3; D is uncertain. Germline V gives CDR1 SNHLY, CDR2 FYNNEI. V was trimmed by 6 bases and J by 5 bases, leaving 15 bases between them. This CDR3 is 14 amino acids long. The CDR3, as DNA: TGTGCCAGCAGCGCCCTCCTAGTGAAAGATACGCAGTATTTT. It yields the protein CASSALLVKDTQYF.

This clonotype was counted at least ten times. J is TRBJ1-2 and V is TRBV20-1, with 8 bases matching TRBD1. The CDR3 is made up of 15 amino acids. V dropped 6 bases and J dropped 0; count of bases not matched to a gene: 9. CDR1 is DFQATT and CDR2 is SNEGSKA in the germline V gene (reference sequence). The CDR3 region has the DNA TGCAGTGCCCGTGAACCGGACAGGGCTAACTATGGCTACACCTTC. This gives the protein CSAREPDRANYGYTF.

The V and J genes are TRBV6-1 and TRBJ2-3; 7 nucleotides agree with TRBD2. Germline trimming cut 6 bases from V and 6 bases from J; bases unmatched to any gene: 15. The CDR3 sequence is 16 residues long. Germline V gene data show CDR1 as MNHNS and CDR2 as SASEGT. The CDR3 coding sequence is TGTGCCAGCAGGAAGTTCCGGGAGGTATTTCACGATACGCAGTATTTT. Its translation is CASRKFREVFHDTQYF.

This clonotype appeared a few times. The V gene is TRBV25-1, the J gene TRBJ2-5; 11 nucleotides line up with TRBD2. From germline, CDR1 is MGHDK and CDR2 SYGVNS. V lost 1 base and J lost 4; bases outside the gene matches: 8. The CDR3 covers 17 residues. The CDR3 spells CASSELFSGRAGETQYF. CDR3 DNA sequence: TGTGCCAGCAGTGAATTATTTAGCGGGAGGGCCGGAGAGACCCAGTACTTC.

This clonotype was recorded many times. The V gene is TRBV20-1, the J gene TRBJ1-5, with D hard to call. This CDR3 region has 15 residues. Germline V CDR1 and CDR2: DFQATT, SNEGSKA (reference sequence). V shed 6 bases and J shed 4 bases, with 19 bases lying between them. The CDR3: CSALPGARWNQPQHF. The CDR3 DNA is TGCAGTGCCCTGCCAGGCGCCAGGTGGAATCAGCCCCAGCATTTT.

This clonotype was counted many times. This chain links TRBV6-1 with TRBJ1-3, with D unresolved. Trimming took off 2 bases at V and 0 bases at J, with 11 bases between the two ends. The CDR3 is 16 residues long. Germline V gene data show CDR1 as MNHNS and CDR2 as SASEGT. Here the CDR3 reads CASSEPGMPSGNTIYF. CDR3 coding DNA: TGTGCCAGCAGTGAACCCGGGATGCCCTCTGGAAACACCATATATTTT.

In regard to this clonotype: This may arise from a read error, as a much more abundant clone is one base away. This sequence joins TRBV27 and TRBJ1-3; D unclear. The CDR3 loop spans 11 amino acids. The germline V gene encodes CDR1 MNHEY and CDR2 SMNVEV (reference sequence). CDR3 amino acids: CASQRGNTIHF. In DNA, the CDR3 is TGTGCCAGCCAACGTGGAAACACCATACATTTT.

V usage is TRBV20-1 and J usage is TRBJ2-5; 9 bases map to TRBD1. The CDR3 covers 13 residues. From germline, CDR1 is DFQATT and CDR2 SNEGSKA (reference sequence). V was pared by 3 bases and J by 3 bases, with 2 bases of the junction left unmatched. The CDR3 region has the DNA TGCAGTGCTAGGGACAGGGGTGAAGAGACCCAGTACTTC. This sequence encodes CSARDRGEETQYF.

This clonotype was detected many times. Written as DNA, the CDR3 is TGCAGTGCTACGACAGGGTTTCAAGGCAAAAACATTCAGTACTTC. Protein sequence: CSATTGFQGKNIQYF. The chain has TRBV20-1 and TRBJ2-4, with 7 bases matching TRBD1. The CDR3 spans 15 residues. With V trimmed by 4 bases and J by 3 bases, 9 bases remained unmatched. Germline V lookup: CDR1 DFQATT, CDR2 SNEGSKA (reference sequence).

At least ten counts were recorded for this clonotype. The V and J genes are TRBV28 and TRBJ2-7; D tentatively reads TRBD1 or TRBD2 (5 bases each). From germline, CDR1 is MDHEN and CDR2 SYDVKM. The CDR3 is made up of 14 amino acids. V was pared by 6 bases and J by 3 bases, with 15 bases between. CDR3 sequence reads: CASSRPGTVYEQYF. For the CDR3, the DNA is TGTGCCAGCAGCCGCCCCGGGACGGTCTACGAGCAGTACTTC.

This clonotype was picked up many times. This chain links TRBV5-1 with TRBJ2-3; possibly TRBD1 or TRBD2 for D (5 bases each). The CDR3 is 15 residues long. The germline gives CDR1 SGHRS, CDR2 YFSETQ. The V end lost 4 bases, the J end lost 2 bases, and 14 bases lay between the germline ends. The chain's CDR3 is CASSLGTSNTDTQYF. The CDR3 bases are TGCGCCAGCAGCCTAGGGACGTCGAACACAGATACGCAGTATTTT.

This clonotype has at least ten counts. J is TRBJ2-7 and V is TRBV12-3 or TRBV12-4; D gene unclear. V gave up 6 bases and J gave up 3 bases, with 12 bases separating them. The CDR3 covers 13 residues. For the CDR3, the DNA is TGTGCCAGCAGCCCCGGTACGGTCTACGAGCAGTACTTC. Protein sequence: CASSPGTVYEQYF.

This clonotype was observed a few times. A much larger clone sits a single nucleotide away, making a read error possible. The CDR3 here is CASGPGSYGDTF. The CDR3 DNA sequence: TGTGCCAGCGGGCCAGGGTCGTATGGCGACACCTTC. The rearrangement links TRBV12-3 or TRBV12-4 to TRBJ1-2, with D possibly being TRBD1 (5 bases). The CDR3 runs to 12 residues.

This clonotype was observed many times. This rearrangement joins TRBV6-1 to TRBJ2-1; 12 positions match TRBD1. The CDR3 has 16 residues. Losses at the gene ends were 7 bases for V and 6 bases for J; bases not matched to a gene: 10. CDR1 and CDR2 (germline): MNHNS, SASEGT. The CDR3 loop is CASIRLGTGGRNEQFF. The CDR3, as DNA: TGTGCCAGCATCCGTCTGGGGACAGGGGGCCGCAATGAGCAGTTCTTC.

This clonotype was detected many times. The V and J genes are TRBV5-1 and TRBJ1-2; D not resolved. Trimming took 0 bases from V and 3 from J, leaving 9 bases between them. Germline-derived CDR1 and CDR2 are SGHRS and YFSETQ. The CDR3 sequence is 14 residues long. The CDR3 nucleotides are TGCGCCAGCAGCTTGGCCTCCCTTGACTATGGCTACACCTTC. It codes for CASSLASLDYGYTF.

This clonotype was seen repeatedly, ten times or more. The rearrangement links TRBV7-8 to TRBJ1-4; a weak D match, TRBD1 (5 bases). V was clipped by 3 bases and J by 1 base, with 9 bases between them. Germline V gene lookup returns CDR1 SGHVS and CDR2 FQNEAQ. There are 15 residues in the CDR3. CDR3 nucleotide sequence: TGTGCCAGCAGCTTGGGGCGGGGAACTAATGAAAAACTGTTTTTT. Translation: CASSLGRGTNEKLFF.

This clonotype showed up many times. The gene calls are TRBV20-1 and TRBJ2-3; 15 bases fit TRBD2. Trimming at V came to 0 bases and at J to 4 bases, leaving 2 bases not matched to a gene. The CDR3 runs 16 residues. Germline CDR1 is DFQATT and CDR2 is SNEGSKA (reference sequence). CDR3 protein: CSAREGTSGRPDTQYF. The CDR3, as DNA: TGCAGTGCTAGAGAAGGGACTAGCGGGAGGCCAGATACGCAGTATTTT.

This clonotype was seen ten or more times. Here the CDR3 DNA reads TGTGCCAGCAGCCCCGTCGGGACAGGGGATAATGAAAAACTGTTTTTT. Translated: CASSPVGTGDNEKLFF. The V gene is TRBV11-2, the J gene TRBJ1-4, with 10 bases aligning to TRBD1. CDR1 is SGHAT, CDR2 FQNNGV, per germline. This CDR3 comprises 16 residues. V dropped 5 bases and J dropped 4; count of bases not matched to a gene: 7.

This clonotype was detected many times. The chain uses TRBV5-1 and TRBJ2-7; 7 bases are a match to TRBD1. The CDR3 consists of 14 residues. The germline V gene encodes CDR1 SGHRS and CDR2 YFSETQ. V was pared by 2 bases and J by 4 bases, with 6 bases of the junction left unmatched. The CDR3 spells CASSFLTGRYEQYF. As DNA, the CDR3 is TGCGCCAGCAGCTTCCTGACAGGGCGTTACGAGCAGTACTTC.

This clonotype showed up many times. The chain recombines TRBV20-1 with TRBJ2-7, with D possibly being TRBD2 (7 bases). CDR3 length: 14 residues. Germline CDR1 and CDR2: DFQATT and SNEGSKA (reference sequence). V was clipped by 3 bases and J by 2 bases, with 14 bases between them. CDR3 loop: CSARGGHSTYEQYF. As DNA, the CDR3 is TGCAGTGCTAGGGGGGGGCATAGTACCTACGAGCAGTACTTC.

Ten or more counts support this clonotype. The chain couples TRBV4-1 to TRBJ2-5; TRBD1 matches 7 bases. V trimming: 4 bases; J trimming: 2 bases; junction bases outside the gene matches: 7. The CDR3 spans 15 residues. The V gene's germline CDR1 is MGHRA and CDR2 YSYEKL. CDR3 loop: CASSPRDSEQETQYF. In DNA form, the CDR3 reads TGCGCCAGCAGCCCCCGGGACAGTGAACAAGAGACCCAGTACTTC.

This clonotype occurred many times. J is TRBJ2-2 and V is TRBV7-2; tentatively, D is TRBD1 or TRBD2 (7 bases each). V lost 8 bases to trimming and J lost 6 bases, with 10 bases between them. The V gene's germline CDR1 is SGHTA and CDR2 FQGNSA. The CDR3 is 12 residues long. In DNA, the CDR3 is TGTGCCAGCGCAGGGGGGGCCGGGGAGCTGTTTTTT. Translation: CASAGGAGELFF. Full variable domain (rest looked up from reference TRBV7-2 and TRBJ2-2): GAGVSQSPSNKVTEKGKDVELRCDPISGHTALYWYRQSLGQGLEFLIYFQGNSAPDKSGLPSDRFSAERTGGSVSTLTIQRTQQEDSAVYLCASAGGAGELFFGEGSRLTVL.